This entry features one T cell receptor (beta chain) sequence. Its specific antigen is unknown. The record has no base qualities; no much larger clone is one base away. Deletion took 7 bases off V and 0 bases off J, with a span of 18 bases between the germline ends. The germline V gene (reference sequence) specifies GTSNPN as CDR1 and SVGIG as CDR2. CDR3 length: 15 amino acids, cysteine to phenylalanine. The sequence is cut down to CDR3 DNA, 45 bases in frame from base 1. The CDR3 regions of human TCRbeta chains were analyzed by immunosequencing. The authors processed their data as follows. Repertoire TCRs were checked for matches against a reference library of SARS-CoV-2-specific TCRs that had been generated using the MIRA antigen-specificity platform. Breadth meant the fraction of unique TCRs that were SARS-CoV-2-associated, whereas depth meant the fraction of total T cells that were SARS-CoV-2-associated. Using the MIRA data, every spike-specific TCR was mapped to the spike region that the TCR reacted to and assigned to either a CD4 or a CD8 class. Log10-transformed breadth and depth values were compared by one-way ANOVA with Sidak's multiple comparisons tests. Here the immuneACCESS table is served through TCRdb, limited to in-frame sequences with V and J called. Missing clones are a known gap in these copies; in checked studies unresolved V genes cover under half, and the rest lacks a known reason. V and J calls and clone size are as listed in that table; D and trimming were resolved from the DNA. A total of about 87,000 clones appear in this sample, around nine tenths of them only once. 2.8% of the sample belongs to the ten largest clones.

The time point label corresponds to: baseline before first vaccination. The vaccinee samples were drawn from two UK trials, COV001 and COV002, one of which was a single-blind randomized controlled phase 2/3 trial testing AZD1222 (ChAdOx1 nCoV-19) in healthy adults. Trial participant PBMC samples were collected at day 0 and day 28 after the second dose for TCRbeta chain sequencing. The sample originates from a study of T cell responses to AZD1222 COVID-19 vaccine listed by TCRdb under 2021. Broadly, across the study: AZD1222 recipients whose second dose came at about 4 weeks and those whose second dose came at about 12 weeks were combined into one group, since spike-specific TCR depth and breadth did not differ between the two schedules. TCR sequencing was performed for approximately 240 trial participants, of whom roughly 200 were given two doses of AZD1222 and about 25 were given two doses of MenACWY control vaccine. Trial participants were enrolled by age into subgroups of 18-55, 56-69 and 70-plus years, and around 140, 26 and 57 TCR-sequenced participants, respectively, were included in these subgroups.

The paper's findings and limits, for the study overall: Reportedly, close to half of the unique spike-specific TCRs recognized epitopes lying outside the regions that are mutated in the B.1.351 and B.1.1.7 variants. Conclusions about previously exposed vaccinees are limited, since just six AZD1222 recipients were seropositive for SARS-CoV-2 at baseline. A significant rise in spike-specific TCR breadth and depth was observed after two AZD1222 doses relative to day 0 and relative to MenACWY recipients. The 56-69-year group was small, and its depth increase did not reach significance, likely because of low power. No day 14 peak-response samples were available, so repertoires were characterized only after the peak T cell response. Vaccine-associated CD4 TCRs spanned the whole spike protein, with dominant responses in regions 160-218 and 743-854. Participants were mostly white British and included more females than males, and it was suggested by the authors that clonal diversity may have been underestimated.

The sequence joins TRBV30 to TRBJ2-5; TRBD2 is a possible D gene, resting on 7 matching bases. The starting material was peripheral blood, obtained on day 0 of AZD1222 vaccination. The sequence derives from an adult in good health. The nucleotide sequence reads as follows: TGTGCCTCAAAAGGGGGGGCAAGGTACCAAGAGACCCAGTACTTC. Protein translation: CASKGGARYQETQYF.